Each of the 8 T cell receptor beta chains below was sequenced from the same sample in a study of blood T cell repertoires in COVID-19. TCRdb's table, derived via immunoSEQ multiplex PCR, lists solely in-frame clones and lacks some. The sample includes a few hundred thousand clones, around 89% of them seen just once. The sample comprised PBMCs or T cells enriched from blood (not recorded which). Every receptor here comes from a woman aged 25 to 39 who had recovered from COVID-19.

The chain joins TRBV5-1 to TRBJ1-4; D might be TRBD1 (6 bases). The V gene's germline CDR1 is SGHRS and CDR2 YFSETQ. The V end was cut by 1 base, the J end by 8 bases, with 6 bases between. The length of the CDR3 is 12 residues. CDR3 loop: CASSLRGEKLFF. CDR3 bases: TGCGCCAGCAGCTTGAGGGGGGAAAAACTGTTTTTT. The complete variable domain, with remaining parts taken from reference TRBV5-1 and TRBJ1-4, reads KAGVTQTPRYLIKTRGQQVTLSCSPISGHRSVSWYQQTPGQGLQFLFEYFSETQRNKGNFPGRFSGRQFSNSRSEMNVSTLELGDSALYLCASSLRGEKLFFGSGTQLSVL.

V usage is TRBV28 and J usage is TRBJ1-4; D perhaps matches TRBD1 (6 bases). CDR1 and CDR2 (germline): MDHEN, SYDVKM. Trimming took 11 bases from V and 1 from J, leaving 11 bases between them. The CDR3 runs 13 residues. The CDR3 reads CACTTGTNEKLFF. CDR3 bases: TGTGCCTGCACGACAGGAACTAATGAAAAACTGTTTTTT.

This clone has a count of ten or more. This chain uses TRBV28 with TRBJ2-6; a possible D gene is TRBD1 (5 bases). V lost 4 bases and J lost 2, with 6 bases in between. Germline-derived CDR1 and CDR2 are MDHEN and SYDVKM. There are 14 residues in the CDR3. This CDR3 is CASSSTAGANVLTF. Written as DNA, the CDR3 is TGTGCCAGCAGTTCGACAGCTGGGGCCAACGTCCTGACTTTC. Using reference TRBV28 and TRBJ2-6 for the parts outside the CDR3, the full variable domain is DVKVTQSSRYLVKRTGEKVFLECVQDMDHENMFWYRQDPGLGLRLIYFSYDVKMKEKGDIPEGYSVSREKKERFSLILESASTNQTSMYLCASSSTAGANVLTFGAGSRLTVL.

The DNA of the CDR3 is TGTGCCAGCAGCTTAAATGGGGCCAGCAATGAGCAGTTCTTC. Protein product: CASSLNGASNEQFF. The V gene is TRBV7-3, the J gene TRBJ2-1; weak D call: TRBD1 (5 bases). Germline CDR1 SGHTA, CDR2 FQGTGA. The CDR3 loop spans 14 amino acids. The V gene lost 1 base and the J gene lost 6 bases, with 10 bases spanning the gap.

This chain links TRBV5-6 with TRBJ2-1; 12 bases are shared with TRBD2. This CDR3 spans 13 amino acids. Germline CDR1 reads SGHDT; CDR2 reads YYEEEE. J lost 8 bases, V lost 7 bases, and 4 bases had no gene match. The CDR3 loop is CASGLAGPYEQFF. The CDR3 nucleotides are TGTGCCAGCGGACTAGCGGGACCGTATGAGCAGTTCTTC.

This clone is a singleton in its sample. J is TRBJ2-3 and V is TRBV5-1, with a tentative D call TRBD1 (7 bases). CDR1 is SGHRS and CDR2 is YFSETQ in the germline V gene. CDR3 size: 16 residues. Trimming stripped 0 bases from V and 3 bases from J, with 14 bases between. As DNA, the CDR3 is TGCGCCAGCAGCTTGGGTTTCAGGGGGAGGACAGATACGCAGTATTTT. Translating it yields CASSLGFRGRTDTQYF.

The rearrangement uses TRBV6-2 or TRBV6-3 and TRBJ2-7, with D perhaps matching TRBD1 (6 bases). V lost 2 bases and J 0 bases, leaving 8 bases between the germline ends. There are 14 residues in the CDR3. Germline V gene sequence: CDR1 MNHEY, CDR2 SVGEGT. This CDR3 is CASSYGGFSYEQYF. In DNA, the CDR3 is TGTGCCAGCAGTTACGGGGGCTTCTCCTACGAGCAGTACTTC.

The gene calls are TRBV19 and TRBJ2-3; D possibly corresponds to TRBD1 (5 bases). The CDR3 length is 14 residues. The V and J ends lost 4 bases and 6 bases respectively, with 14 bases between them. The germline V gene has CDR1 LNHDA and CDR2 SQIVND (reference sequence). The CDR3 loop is CASSTGPHGDTQYF. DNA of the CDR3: TGTGCCAGTAGTACAGGGCCCCACGGGGATACGCAGTATTTT.